The 6 T cell receptor beta chains below all came from one sample that was sequenced in a study of blood T cell repertoires in COVID-19. Only in-frame clones appear in the TCRdb table, and some are missing; sequencing was by immunoSEQ multiplex PCR. The data hold a few hundred thousand clones, with approximately 88% observed a single time. Sequencing was performed on PBMCs or T cells enriched from blood (not recorded which). The source is a woman between 40 and 55 years old who had been exposed to COVID-19.

This clone has only a few counts. The CDR3 bases are TGTGCCAGCTCACCACGGGATACAGGGATGAACACTGAAGCTTTCTTT. It codes for CASSPRDTGMNTEAFF. The V call is TRBV18, the J call TRBJ1-1; maybe TRBD1 (6 bases). CDR1 is KGHSH, CDR2 LQKENI, per germline. CDR3 length equals 16 residues. V was pared by 1 base and J by 0 bases, with 12 bases between.

The chain is built from TRBV7-3 and TRBJ1-1; no definite D call. The CDR3 contains 14 residues. The V gene's germline CDR1 is SGHTA and CDR2 FQGTGA. V was cut by 4 bases and J by 5 bases, with 14 bases left in between. The DNA for the CDR3 is TGTGCCAGCAGCTCCGGCGGGGTGATGACTGAAGCTTTCTTT. This codes for CASSSGGVMTEAFF.

As DNA, the CDR3 is TGTGCCAGCAGCTTACCGGGACAGAGCTCCTACGAGCAGTACTTC. This sequence encodes CASSLPGQSSYEQYF. The chain recombines TRBV11-1 with TRBJ2-7; 7 nucleotides line up with TRBD1. The trim removed 2 bases at V and 0 bases at J, leaving 4 bases unmatched. The CDR3 spans 15 residues. CDR1 and CDR2 from the germline V gene are SGHAT and FQDESV (reference sequence).

DNA of the CDR3: TGTGCCAGTAGCCTACCCCCCCCGGGGGATGAAGGCTACGAGCAGTACGTC. Translated, it gives CASSLPPPGDEGYEQYV. V usage is TRBV19 and J usage is TRBJ2-7; possibly TRBD2 for D (6 bases). Trimming removed 6 bases at V and 3 bases at J, with 24 bases between. Germline V gives CDR1 LNHDA, CDR2 SQIVND (reference sequence). This CDR3 contains 17 residues.

The chain recombines TRBV6-2 or TRBV6-3 with TRBJ2-5; D is undetermined. In germline, CDR1 is MNHEY, CDR2 SVGEGT. V gave up 5 bases and J gave up 5 bases, with 21 bases separating them. The CDR3 totals 16 residues. This CDR3 reads CASSILKAAVRETQYF. In DNA form, the CDR3 reads TGTGCCAGCAGTATACTAAAGGCGGCGGTCCGGGAGACCCAGTACTTC.

The genes are TRBV6-5 and TRBJ2-4; a weak D match, TRBD1 (5 bases). The V gene lost 7 bases and the J gene lost 8 bases, with 21 bases spanning the gap. The V gene's germline CDR1 is MNHEY and CDR2 SVGAGI. CDR3 size: 15 residues. The CDR3 nucleotides read TGTGCCAGCACCAACAGGTTCGCAGGGATATACATTCAGTACTTC. Translated: CASTNRFAGIYIQYF.